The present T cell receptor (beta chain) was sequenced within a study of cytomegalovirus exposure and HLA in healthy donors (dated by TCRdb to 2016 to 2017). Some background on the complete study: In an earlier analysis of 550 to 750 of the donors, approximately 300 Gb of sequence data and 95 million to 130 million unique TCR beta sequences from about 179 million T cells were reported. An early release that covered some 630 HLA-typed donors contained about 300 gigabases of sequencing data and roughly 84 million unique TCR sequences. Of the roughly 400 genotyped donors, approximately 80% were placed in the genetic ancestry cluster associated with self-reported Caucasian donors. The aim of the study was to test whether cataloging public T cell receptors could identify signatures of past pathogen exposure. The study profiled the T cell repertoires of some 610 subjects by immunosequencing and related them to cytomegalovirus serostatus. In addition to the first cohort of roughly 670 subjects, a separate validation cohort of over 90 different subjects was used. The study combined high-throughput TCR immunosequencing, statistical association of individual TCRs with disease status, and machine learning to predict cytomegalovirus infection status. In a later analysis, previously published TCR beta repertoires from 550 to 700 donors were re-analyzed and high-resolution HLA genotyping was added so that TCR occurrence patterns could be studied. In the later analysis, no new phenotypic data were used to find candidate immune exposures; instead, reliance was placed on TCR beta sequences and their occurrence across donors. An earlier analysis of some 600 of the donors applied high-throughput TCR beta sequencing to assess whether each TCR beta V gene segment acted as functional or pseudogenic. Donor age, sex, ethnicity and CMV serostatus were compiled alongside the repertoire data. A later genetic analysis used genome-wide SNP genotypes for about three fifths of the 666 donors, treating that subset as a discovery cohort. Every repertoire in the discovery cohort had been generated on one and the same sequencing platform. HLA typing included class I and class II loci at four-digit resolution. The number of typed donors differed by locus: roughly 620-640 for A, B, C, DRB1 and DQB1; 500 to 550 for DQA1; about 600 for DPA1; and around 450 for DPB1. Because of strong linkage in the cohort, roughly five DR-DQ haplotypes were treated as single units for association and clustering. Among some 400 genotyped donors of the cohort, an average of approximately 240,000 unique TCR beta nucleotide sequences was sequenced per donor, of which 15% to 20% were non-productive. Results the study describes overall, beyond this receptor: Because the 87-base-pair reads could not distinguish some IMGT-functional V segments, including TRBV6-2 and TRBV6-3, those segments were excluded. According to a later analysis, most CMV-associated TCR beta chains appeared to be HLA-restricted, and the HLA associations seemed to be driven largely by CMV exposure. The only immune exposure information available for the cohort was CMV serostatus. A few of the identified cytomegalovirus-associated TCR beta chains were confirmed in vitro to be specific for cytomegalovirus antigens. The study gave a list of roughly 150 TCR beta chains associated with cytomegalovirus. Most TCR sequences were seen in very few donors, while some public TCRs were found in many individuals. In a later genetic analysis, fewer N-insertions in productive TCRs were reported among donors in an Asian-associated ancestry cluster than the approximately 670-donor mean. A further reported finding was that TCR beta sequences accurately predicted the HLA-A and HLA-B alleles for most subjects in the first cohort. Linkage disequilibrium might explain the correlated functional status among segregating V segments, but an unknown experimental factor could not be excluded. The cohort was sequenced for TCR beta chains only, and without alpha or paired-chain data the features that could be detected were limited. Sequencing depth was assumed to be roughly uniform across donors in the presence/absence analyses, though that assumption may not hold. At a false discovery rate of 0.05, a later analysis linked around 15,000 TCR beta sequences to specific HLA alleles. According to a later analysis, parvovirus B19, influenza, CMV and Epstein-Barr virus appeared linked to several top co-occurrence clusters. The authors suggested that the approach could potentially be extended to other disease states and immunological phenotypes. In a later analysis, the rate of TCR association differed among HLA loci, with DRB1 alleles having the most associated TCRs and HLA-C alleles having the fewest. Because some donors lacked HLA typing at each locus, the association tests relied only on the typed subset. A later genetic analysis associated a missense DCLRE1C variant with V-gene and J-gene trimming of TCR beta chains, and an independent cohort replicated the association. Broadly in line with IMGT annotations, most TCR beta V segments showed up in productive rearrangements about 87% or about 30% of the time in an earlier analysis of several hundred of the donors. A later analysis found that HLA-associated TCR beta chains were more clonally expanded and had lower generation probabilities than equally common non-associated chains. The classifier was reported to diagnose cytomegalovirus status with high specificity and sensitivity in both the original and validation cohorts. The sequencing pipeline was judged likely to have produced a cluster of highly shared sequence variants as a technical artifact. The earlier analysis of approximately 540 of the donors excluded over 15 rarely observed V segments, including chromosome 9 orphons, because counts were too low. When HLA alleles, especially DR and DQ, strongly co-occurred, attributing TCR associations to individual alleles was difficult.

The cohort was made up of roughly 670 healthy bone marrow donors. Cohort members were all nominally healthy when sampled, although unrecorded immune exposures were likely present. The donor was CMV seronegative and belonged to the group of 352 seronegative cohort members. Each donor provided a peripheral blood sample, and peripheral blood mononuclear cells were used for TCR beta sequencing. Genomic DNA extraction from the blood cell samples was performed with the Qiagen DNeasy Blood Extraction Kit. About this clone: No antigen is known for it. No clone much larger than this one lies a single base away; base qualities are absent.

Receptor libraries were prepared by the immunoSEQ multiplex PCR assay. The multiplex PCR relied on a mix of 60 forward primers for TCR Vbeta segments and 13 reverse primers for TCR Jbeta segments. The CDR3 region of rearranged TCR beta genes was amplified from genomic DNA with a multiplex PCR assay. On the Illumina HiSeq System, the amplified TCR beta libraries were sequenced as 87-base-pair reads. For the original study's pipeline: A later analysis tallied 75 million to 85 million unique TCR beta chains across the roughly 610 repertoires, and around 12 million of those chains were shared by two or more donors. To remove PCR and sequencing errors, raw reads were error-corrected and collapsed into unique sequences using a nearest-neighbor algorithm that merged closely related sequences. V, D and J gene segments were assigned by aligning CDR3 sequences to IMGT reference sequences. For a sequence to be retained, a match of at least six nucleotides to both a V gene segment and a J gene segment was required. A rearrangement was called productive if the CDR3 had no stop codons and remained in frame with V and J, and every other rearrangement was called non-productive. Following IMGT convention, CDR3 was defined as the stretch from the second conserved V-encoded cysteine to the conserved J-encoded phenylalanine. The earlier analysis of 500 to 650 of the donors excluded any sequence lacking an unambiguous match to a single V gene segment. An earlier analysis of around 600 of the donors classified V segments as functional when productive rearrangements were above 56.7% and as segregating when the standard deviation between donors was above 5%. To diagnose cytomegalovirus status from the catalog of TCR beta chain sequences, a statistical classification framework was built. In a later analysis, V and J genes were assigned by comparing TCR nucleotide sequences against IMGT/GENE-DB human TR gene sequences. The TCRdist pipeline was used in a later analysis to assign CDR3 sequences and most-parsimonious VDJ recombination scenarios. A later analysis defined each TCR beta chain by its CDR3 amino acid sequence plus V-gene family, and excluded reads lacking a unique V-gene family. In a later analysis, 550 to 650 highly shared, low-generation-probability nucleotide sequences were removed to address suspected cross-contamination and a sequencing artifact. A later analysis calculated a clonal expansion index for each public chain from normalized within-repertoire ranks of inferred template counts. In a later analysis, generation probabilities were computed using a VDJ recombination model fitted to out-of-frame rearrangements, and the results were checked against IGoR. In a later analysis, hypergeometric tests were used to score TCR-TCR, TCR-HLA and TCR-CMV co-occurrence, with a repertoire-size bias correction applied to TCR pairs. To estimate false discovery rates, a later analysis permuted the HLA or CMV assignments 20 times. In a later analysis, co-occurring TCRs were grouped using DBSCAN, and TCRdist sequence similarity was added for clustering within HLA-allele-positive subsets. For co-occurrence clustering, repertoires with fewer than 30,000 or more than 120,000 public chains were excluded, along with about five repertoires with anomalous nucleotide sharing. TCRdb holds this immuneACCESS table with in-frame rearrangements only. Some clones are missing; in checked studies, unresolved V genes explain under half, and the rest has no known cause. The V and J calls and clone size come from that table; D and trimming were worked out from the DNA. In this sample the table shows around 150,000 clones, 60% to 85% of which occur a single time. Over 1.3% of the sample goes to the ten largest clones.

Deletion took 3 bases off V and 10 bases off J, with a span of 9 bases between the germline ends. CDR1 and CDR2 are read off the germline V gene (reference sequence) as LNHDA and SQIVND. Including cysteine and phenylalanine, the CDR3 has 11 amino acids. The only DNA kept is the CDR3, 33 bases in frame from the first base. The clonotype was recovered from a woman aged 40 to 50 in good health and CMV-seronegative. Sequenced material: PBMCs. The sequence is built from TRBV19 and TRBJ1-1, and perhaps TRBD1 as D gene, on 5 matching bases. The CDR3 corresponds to CASSMGGGAFF. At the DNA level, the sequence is TGTGCCAGTAGTATGGGGGGGGGAGCTTTCTTT.